This TCR beta chain stems from a study of blood T cell repertoires in COVID-19. Overall study context: The United States, Italy and Spain were the sources of the acute and convalescent COVID-19 samples. The analysed material was cDNA or gDNA that came from T cells, B-cell-depleted T cells, or PBMCs.

Clones were sequenced by immunoSEQ multiplex PCR, and TCRdb holds only the in-frame ones, with some missing. The data show 200,000 to 250,000 clones, approximately 81% seen once. This CDR3 has 14 residues. In germline, CDR1 is LNHDA, CDR2 SQIVND (reference sequence). Germline trimming cut 4 bases from V and 9 bases from J; bases unmatched to any gene: 5. The source is an older woman who had recovered from COVID-19. Sequenced input: peripheral blood. The rearrangement joins TRBV19 to TRBJ2-3, with 12 nucleotides matching TRBD1. Here the CDR3 reads CASSTGTGGGTQYF. DNA for the CDR3: TGTGCCAGTAGTACCGGGACAGGGGGCGGCACGCAGTATTTT.